This T cell receptor (beta chain) derives from a study of blood T cell repertoires in COVID-19. Original processing methods: The assay estimated nucleated cells by amplifying reference gene primers. Profiling relied on immunoSEQ multiplex PCR, and the TCRdb table lists in-frame clones only, not all of them. D and trimming come from the DNA, and the V and J calls and clone size come from that table. The sample includes tens of thousands of clones, 88% of them seen just once. Germline-derived CDR1 and CDR2 are DFQATT and SNEGSKA (reference sequence). The CDR3 is made up of 14 amino acids. V lost 3 bases, J lost 3 bases, and 12 bases lay in between.

This sequence joins TRBV20-1 and TRBJ2-1; a weak D match, TRBD1 (6 bases). The clonotype originates from a human donor in a cohort sampled during active COVID-19. Material for sequencing was peripheral blood. The CDR3 region has the DNA TGCAGTGCTAGTGGGTTACAGGGCTACAATGAGCAGTTCTTC. Protein product: CSASGLQGYNEQFF.